These 8 T cell receptor beta chains were sequenced from one sample in a study of T cells expressing NK-cell markers. After re-calling the 5' RACE reads, TCRdb lists one entry per CDR3 protein, DNA absent. The sample data list 300,000 to 450,000 distinct CDR3 sequences. The specimen sequenced was blood T cells: a sorted CD56 or NKG2C T cell subset, CD4+ or CD8+ T cells, or bulk PBMC T cells (not recorded which). The receptors shown here come from a man aged 18 to 69 in good health.

This sequence joins TRBV3-1 and TRBJ2-2; TCRdb selects TRBD2, and the lack of DNA leaves this call unchecked. The CDR3 is made up of 16 amino acids. The germline V gene has CDR1 LGHDT and CDR2 YNNKEL (reference sequence). The CDR3 loop reads CASSRTSGINTGELFF.

The chain combines TRBV12-5 with TRBJ2-3; TCRdb's D call, TRBD2, is unchecked because there is no DNA. Germline V gene data show CDR1 as LGHNT and CDR2 as FRNRAP. The CDR3 contains 15 residues. The CDR3 sequence: CASGLVLREVNTQYF.

The gene calls are TRBV5-5 and TRBJ1-6; without DNA, the TCRdb call of TRBD1 cannot be checked. Germline V CDR1 and CDR2: SGHKS, YYEKEE (reference sequence). The CDR3 is made up of 16 amino acids. The CDR3 protein is CASSNRDRGLNSPLHF.

The chain links TRBV30 to TRBJ2-5; no DNA is available, so the TRBD1 call from TCRdb remains unchecked. Germline CDR1 and CDR2: GTSNPN and SVGIG (reference sequence). The CDR3 runs 13 residues. The chain's CDR3 is CAVEQGYQETQYF.

J is TRBJ2-7 and V is TRBV5-1; as DNA is missing, the TRBD1 call by TCRdb cannot be tested. There are 19 residues in the CDR3. CDR1 and CDR2 (germline): SGHRS, YFSETQ. CDR3 loop: CASSLEPLQGGRRTTEQYF.

The chain employs TRBV28 and TRBJ2-1; TCRdb calls TRBD2, which cannot be checked without DNA. Germline CDR1 MDHEN, CDR2 SYDVKM. There are 15 residues in the CDR3. CDR3 in amino acids: CASSLLGPSYNEQFF.

The rearrangement uses TRBV12-3 or TRBV12-4 and TRBJ2-4; the TCRdb D gene call, TRBD2, has no DNA to confirm it. The CDR3 length is 14 residues. CDR3 loop: CASKGRAGPNIQYF.

CDR3 residues: CASSSGQDLSGNTIYF. This chain links TRBV7-9 with TRBJ1-3; the D gene TCRdb calls, TRBD1, cannot be checked with no DNA. The germline V gene has CDR1 SEHNR and CDR2 FQNEAQ (reference sequence). This CDR3 spans 16 amino acids. The full variable domain, in which reference TRBV7-9 and TRBJ1-3 provide the parts outside the CDR3, is DTGVSQNPRHKITKRGQNVTFRCDPISEHNRLYWYRQTLGQGPEFLTYFQNEAQLEKSRLLSDRFSAERPKGSFSTLEIQRTEQGDSAMYLCASSSGQDLSGNTIYFGEGSWLTVV.